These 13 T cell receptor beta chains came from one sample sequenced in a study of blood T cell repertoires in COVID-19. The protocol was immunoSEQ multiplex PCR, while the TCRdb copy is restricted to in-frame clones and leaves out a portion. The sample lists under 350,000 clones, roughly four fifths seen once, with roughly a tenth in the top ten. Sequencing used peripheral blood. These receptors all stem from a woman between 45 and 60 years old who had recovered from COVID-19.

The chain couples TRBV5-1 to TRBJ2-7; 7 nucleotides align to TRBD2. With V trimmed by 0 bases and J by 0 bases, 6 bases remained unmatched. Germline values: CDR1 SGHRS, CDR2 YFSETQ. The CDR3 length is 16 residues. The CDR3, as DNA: TGCGCCAGCAGCTTGGATCGAGCGGGGAGCTCCTACGAGCAGTACTTC. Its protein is CASSLDRAGSSYEQYF.

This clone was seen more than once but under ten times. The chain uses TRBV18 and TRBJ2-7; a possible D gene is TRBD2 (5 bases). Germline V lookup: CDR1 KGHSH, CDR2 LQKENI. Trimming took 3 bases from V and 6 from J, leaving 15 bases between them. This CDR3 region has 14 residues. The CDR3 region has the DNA TGTGCCAGCTCACCGGAGGACCAAGGGATCGAGCAGTACTTC. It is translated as CASSPEDQGIEQYF.

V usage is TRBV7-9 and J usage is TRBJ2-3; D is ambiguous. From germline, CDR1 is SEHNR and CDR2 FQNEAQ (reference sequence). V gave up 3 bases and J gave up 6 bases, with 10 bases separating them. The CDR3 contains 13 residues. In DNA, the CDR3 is TGTGCCAGCAGCTTGAACAGCAGGGATACGCAGTATTTT. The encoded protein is CASSLNSRDTQYF.

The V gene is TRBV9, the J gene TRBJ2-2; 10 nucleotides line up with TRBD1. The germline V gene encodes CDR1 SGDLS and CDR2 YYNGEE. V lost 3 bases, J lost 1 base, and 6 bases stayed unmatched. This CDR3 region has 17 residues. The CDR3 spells CASSDNRDRGNTGELFF. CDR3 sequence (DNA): TGTGCCAGCAGCGATAACCGGGACAGGGGGAACACCGGGGAGCTGTTTTTT.

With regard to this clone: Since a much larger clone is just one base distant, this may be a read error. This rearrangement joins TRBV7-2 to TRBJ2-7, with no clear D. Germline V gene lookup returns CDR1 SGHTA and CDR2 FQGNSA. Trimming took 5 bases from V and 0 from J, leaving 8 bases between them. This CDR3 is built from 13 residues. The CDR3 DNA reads TGTGCCAGCAGCCCCCCCAGCTCCTACGAGCAGTACTTC. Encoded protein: CASSPPSSYEQYF.

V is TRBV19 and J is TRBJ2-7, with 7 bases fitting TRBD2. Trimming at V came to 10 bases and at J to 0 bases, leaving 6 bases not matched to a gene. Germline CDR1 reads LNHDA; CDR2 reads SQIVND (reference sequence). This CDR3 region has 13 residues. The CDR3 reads CATHSSGSYEQYF. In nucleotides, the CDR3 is TGTGCCACCCACTCTAGCGGCTCCTACGAGCAGTACTTC.

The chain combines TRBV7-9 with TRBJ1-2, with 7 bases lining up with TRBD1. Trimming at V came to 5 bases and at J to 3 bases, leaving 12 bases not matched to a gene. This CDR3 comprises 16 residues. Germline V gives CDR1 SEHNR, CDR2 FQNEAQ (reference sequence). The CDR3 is CASSTSRDREHYGYTF. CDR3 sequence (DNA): TGTGCCAGCAGCACAAGCCGGGACAGAGAGCACTATGGCTACACCTTC. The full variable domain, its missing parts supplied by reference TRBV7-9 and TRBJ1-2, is DTGVSQNPRHKITKRGQNVTFRCDPISEHNRLYWYRQTLGQGPEFLTYFQNEAQLEKSRLLSDRFSAERPKGSFSTLEIQRTEQGDSAMYLCASSTSRDREHYGYTFGSGTRLTVV.

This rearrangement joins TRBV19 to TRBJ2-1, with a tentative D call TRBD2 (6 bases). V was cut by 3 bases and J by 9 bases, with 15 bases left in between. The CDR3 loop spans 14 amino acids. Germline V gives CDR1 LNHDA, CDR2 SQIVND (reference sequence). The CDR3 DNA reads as TGTGCCAGTAGTATGATGGGGACTGACAGTGAGCAGTTCTTC. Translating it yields CASSMMGTDSEQFF.

The CDR3: CASSPIAGGPDTQYF. Written as DNA, the CDR3 is TGTGCCAGCAGCCCGATAGCGGGAGGGCCGGATACGCAGTATTTT. V usage is TRBV7-3 and J usage is TRBJ2-3; 11 bases match TRBD2. Germline V CDR1 and CDR2: SGHTA, FQGTGA. V lost 5 bases and J lost 6; bases outside the gene matches: 7. This CDR3 has 15 amino acids. The full variable domain, its missing parts supplied by reference TRBV7-3 and TRBJ2-3, is GAGVSQTPSNKVTEKGKYVELRCDPISGHTALYWYRQSLGQGPEFLIYFQGTGAADDSGLPNDRFFAVRPEGSVSTLKIQRTERGDSAVYLCASSPIAGGPDTQYFGPGTRLTVL.

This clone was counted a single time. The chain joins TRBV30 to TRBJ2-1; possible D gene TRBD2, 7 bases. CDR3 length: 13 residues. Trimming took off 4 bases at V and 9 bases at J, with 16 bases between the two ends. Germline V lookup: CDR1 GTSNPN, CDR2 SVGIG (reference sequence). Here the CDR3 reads CAWTGAQRGEQFF. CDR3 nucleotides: TGTGCCTGGACAGGGGCCCAGCGGGGTGAGCAGTTCTTC.

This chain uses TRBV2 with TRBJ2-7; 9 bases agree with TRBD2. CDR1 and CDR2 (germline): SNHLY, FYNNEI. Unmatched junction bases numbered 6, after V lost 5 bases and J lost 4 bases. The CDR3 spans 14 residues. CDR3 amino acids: CASSSTSGPYEQYF. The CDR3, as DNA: TGTGCCAGCAGTTCGACTAGCGGACCTTACGAGCAGTACTTC.

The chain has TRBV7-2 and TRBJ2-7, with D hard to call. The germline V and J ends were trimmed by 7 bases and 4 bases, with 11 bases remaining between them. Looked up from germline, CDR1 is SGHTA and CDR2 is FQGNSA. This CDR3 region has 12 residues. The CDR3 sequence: CASTPNGYEQYF. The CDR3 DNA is TGTGCCAGCACCCCGAACGGGTACGAGCAGTACTTC.

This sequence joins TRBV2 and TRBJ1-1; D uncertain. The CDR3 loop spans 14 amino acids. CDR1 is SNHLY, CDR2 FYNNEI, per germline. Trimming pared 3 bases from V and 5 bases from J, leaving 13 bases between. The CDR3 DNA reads TGTGCCAGCAGTGACCCGGGTCTGGAGACTGAAGCTTTCTTT. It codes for CASSDPGLETEAFF. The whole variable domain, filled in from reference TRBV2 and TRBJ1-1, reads EPEVTQTPSHQVTQMGQEVILRCVPISNHLYFYWYRQILGQKVEFLVSFYNNEISEKSEIFDDQFSVERPDGSNFTLKIRSTKLEDSAMYFCASSDPGLETEAFFGQGTRLTVV.